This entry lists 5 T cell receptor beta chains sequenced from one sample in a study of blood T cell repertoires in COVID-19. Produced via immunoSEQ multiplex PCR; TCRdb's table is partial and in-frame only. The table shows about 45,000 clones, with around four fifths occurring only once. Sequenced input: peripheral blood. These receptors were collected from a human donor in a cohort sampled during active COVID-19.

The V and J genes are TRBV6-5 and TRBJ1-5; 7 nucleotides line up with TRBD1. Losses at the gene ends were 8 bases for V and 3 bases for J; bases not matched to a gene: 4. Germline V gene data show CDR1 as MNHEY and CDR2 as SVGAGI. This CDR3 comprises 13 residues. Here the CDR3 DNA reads TGTGCCAGCGGGACAGCCCACAATCAGCCCCAGCATTTT. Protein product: CASGTAHNQPQHF.

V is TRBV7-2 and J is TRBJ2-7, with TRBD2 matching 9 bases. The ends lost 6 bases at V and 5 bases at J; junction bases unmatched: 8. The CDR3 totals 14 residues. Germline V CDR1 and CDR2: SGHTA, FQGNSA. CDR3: CASSTRGGRDEQYF. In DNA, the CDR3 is TGTGCCAGCAGTACGCGGGGGGGCCGCGACGAGCAGTACTTC.

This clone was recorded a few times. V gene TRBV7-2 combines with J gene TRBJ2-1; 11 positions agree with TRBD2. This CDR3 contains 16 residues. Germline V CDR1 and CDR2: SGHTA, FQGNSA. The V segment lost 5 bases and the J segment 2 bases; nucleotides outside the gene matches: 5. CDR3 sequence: CASSEDSGGAYNEQFF. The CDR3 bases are TGTGCCAGCAGCGAAGATAGCGGGGGGGCCTACAATGAGCAGTTCTTC.

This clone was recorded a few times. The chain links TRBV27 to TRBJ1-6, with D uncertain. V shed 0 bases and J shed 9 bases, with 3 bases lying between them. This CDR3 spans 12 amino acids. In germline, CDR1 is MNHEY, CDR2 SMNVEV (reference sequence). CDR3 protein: CASSLSSSPLHF. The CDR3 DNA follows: TGTGCCAGCAGTTTATCGAGTTCACCCCTCCACTTT.

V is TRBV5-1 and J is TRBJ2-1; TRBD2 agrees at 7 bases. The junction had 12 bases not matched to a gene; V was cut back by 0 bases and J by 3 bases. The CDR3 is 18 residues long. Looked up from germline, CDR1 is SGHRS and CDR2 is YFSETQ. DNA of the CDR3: TGCGCCAGCAGCTTGGGCTTTAGGGCGGGGGACCTCTACAATGAGCAGTTCTTC. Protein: CASSLGFRAGDLYNEQFF.